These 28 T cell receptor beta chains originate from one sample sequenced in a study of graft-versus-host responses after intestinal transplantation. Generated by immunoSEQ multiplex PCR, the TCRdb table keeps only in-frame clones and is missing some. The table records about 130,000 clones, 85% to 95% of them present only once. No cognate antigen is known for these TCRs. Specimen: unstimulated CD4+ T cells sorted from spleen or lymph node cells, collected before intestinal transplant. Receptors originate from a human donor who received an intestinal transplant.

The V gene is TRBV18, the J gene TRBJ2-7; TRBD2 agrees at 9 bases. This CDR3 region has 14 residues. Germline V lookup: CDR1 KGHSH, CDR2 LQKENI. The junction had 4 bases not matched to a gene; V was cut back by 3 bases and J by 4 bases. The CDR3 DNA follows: TGTGCCAGCTCACCCGTGACTAGCGGATACGAGCAGTACTTC. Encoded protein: CASSPVTSGYEQYF.

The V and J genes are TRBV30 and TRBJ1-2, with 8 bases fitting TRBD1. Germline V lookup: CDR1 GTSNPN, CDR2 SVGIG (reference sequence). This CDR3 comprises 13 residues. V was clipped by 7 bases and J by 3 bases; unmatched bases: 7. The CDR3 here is CASQGAPDYGYTF. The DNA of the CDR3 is TGTGCCTCTCAGGGGGCGCCTGACTATGGCTACACCTTC. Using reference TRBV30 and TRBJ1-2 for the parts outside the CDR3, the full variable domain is SQTIHQWPATLVQPVGSPLSLECTVEGTSNPNLYWYRQAAGRGLQLLFYSVGIGQISSEVPQNLSASRPQDRQFILSSKKLLLSDSGFYLCASQGAPDYGYTFGSGTRLTVV.

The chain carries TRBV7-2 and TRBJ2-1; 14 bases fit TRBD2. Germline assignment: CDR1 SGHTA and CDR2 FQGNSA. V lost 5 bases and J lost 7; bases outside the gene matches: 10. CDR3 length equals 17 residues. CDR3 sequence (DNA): TGTGCCAGCAGCCCGGGACTAGCGGGAGCGGGACCGAATGAGCAGTTCTTC. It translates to CASSPGLAGAGPNEQFF.

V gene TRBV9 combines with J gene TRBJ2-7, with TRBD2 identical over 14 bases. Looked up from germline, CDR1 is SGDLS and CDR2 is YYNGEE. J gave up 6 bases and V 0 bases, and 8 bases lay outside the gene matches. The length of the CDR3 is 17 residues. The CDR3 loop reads CASSVDPTGLAGGEQYF. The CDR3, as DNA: TGTGCCAGCAGCGTAGACCCCACTGGACTAGCGGGAGGCGAGCAGTACTTC.

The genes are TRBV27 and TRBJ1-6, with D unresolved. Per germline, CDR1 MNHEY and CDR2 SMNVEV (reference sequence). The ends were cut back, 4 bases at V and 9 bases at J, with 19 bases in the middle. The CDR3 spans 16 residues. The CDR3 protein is CASSSHPTARGSPLHF. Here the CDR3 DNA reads TGTGCCAGCAGTTCCCACCCCACGGCTCGGGGTTCACCCCTCCACTTT.

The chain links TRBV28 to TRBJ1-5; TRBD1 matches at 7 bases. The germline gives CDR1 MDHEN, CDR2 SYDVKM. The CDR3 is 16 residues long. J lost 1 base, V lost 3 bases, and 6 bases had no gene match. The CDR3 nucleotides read TGTGCCAGCAGTTTCCGAGGGGGCGCGAGCAATCAGCCCCAGCATTTT. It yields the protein CASSFRGGASNQPQHF. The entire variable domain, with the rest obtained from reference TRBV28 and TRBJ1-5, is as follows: DVKVTQSSRYLVKRTGEKVFLECVQDMDHENMFWYRQDPGLGLRLIYFSYDVKMKEKGDIPEGYSVSREKKERFSLILESASTNQTSMYLCASSFRGGASNQPQHFGDGTRLSIL.

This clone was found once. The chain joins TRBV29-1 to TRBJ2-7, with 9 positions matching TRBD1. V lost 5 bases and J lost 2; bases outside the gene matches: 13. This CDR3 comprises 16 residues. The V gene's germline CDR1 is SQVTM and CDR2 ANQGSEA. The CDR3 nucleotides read TGCAGCGTTTCCGATGTGACAGGGGGAATTACCTACGAGCAGTACTTC. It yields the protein CSVSDVTGGITYEQYF.

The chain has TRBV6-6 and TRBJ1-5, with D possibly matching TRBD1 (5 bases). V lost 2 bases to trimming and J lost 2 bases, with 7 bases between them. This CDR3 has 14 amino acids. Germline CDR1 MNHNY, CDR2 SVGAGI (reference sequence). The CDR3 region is CASSYTTGNQPQHF. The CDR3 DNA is TGTGCCAGCAGTTACACGACAGGCAATCAGCCCCAGCATTTT.

Written as DNA, the CDR3 is TGTGCCAGCAGCTGGGGACTGCTCTCTGGGGCCAACGTCCTGACTTTC. This gives the protein CASSWGLLSGANVLTF. The chain uses TRBV7-9 and TRBJ2-6; perhaps TRBD2 as D (6 bases). The V and J ends lost 4 bases and 0 bases respectively, with 10 bases between them. There are 16 residues in the CDR3. Germline CDR1 is SEHNR and CDR2 is FQNEAQ (reference sequence).

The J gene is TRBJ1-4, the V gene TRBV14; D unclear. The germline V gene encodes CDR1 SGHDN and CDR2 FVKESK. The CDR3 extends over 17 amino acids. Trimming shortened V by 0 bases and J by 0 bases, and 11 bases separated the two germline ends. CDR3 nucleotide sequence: TGTGCCAGCAGCCAAGAGGCCCCAACGGCAACTAATGAAAAACTGTTTTTT. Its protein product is CASSQEAPTATNEKLFF.

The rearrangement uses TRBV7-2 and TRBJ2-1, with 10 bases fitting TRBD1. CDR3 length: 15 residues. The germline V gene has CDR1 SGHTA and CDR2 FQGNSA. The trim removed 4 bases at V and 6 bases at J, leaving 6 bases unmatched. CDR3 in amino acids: CASSSGQGTANEQFF. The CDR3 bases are TGTGCCAGCAGCTCGGGACAGGGGACCGCCAATGAGCAGTTCTTC. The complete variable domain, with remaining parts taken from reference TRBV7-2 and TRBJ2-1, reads GAGVSQSPSNKVTEKGKDVELRCDPISGHTALYWYRQSLGQGLEFLIYFQGNSAPDKSGLPSDRFSAERTGGSVSTLTIQRTQQEDSAVYLCASSSGQGTANEQFFGPGTRLTVL.

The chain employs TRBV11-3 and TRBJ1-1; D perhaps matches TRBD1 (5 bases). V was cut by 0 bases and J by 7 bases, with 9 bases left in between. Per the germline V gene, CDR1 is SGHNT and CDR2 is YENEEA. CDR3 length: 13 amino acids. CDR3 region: CASSLDGTGEAFF. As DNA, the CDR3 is TGTGCCAGCAGCTTAGATGGGACGGGTGAAGCTTTCTTT.

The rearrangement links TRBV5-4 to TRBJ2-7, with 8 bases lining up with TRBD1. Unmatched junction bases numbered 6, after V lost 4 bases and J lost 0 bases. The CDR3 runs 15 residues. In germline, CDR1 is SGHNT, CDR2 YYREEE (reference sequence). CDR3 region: CASSQRQGSSYEQYF. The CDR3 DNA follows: TGTGCCAGCAGCCAAAGACAGGGGAGCTCCTACGAGCAGTACTTC.

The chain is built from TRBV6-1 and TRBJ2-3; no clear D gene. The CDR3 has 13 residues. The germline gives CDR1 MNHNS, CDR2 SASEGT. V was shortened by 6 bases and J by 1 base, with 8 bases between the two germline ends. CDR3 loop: CASRVYGTDTQYF. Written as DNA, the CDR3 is TGTGCCAGCAGAGTGTATGGCACAGATACGCAGTATTTT.

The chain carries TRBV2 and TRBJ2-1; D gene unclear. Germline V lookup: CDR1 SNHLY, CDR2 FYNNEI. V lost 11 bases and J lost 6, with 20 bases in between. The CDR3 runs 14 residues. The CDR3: CAGTLGRQSNEQFF. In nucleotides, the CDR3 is TGTGCCGGAACCCTAGGACGGCAGTCCAATGAGCAGTTCTTC.

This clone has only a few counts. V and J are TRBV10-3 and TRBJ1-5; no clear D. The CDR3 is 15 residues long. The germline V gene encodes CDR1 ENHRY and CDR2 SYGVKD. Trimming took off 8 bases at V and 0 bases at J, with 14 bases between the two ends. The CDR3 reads CAIGPRSPSNQPQHF. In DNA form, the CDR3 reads TGTGCCATCGGTCCGCGGAGCCCTAGCAATCAGCCCCAGCATTTT.

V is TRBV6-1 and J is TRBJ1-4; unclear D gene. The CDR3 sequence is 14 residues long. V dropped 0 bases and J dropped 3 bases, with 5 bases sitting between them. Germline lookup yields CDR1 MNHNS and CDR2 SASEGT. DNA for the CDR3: TGTGCCAGCAGTGAAGCGCTGGCTAATGAAAAACTGTTTTTT. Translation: CASSEALANEKLFF.

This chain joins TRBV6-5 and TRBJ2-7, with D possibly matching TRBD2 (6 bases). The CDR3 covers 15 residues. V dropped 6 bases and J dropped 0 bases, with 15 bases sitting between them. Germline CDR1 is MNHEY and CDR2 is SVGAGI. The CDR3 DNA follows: TGTGCCAGCAGCCCACTAGCCTTTAGCTCCTACGAGCAGTACTTC. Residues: CASSPLAFSSYEQYF.

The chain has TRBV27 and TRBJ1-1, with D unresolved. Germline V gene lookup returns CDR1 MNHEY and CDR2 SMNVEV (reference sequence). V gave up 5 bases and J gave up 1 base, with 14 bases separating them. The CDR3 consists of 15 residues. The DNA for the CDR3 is TGTGCCAGCAGTCTGCGGGTCCCACAGAACACTGAAGCTTTCTTT. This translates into CASSLRVPQNTEAFF.

The CDR3 DNA reads as TGTGCCAGCAGCCCAACAGGGAACACTGAAGCTTTCTTT. It encodes CASSPTGNTEAFF. The rearrangement links TRBV6-5 to TRBJ1-1; the D gene is possibly TRBD1 (5 bases). Trimming stripped 6 bases from V and 1 base from J, with 9 bases between. The CDR3 consists of 13 residues. Germline CDR1 is MNHEY and CDR2 is SVGAGI.

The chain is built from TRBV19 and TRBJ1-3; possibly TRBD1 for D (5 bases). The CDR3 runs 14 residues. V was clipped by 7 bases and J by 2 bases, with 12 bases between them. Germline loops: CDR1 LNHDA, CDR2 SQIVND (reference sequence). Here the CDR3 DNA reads TGTGCCAGTACTTATTCAGGGACTGGAAACACCATATATTTT. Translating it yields CASTYSGTGNTIYF.

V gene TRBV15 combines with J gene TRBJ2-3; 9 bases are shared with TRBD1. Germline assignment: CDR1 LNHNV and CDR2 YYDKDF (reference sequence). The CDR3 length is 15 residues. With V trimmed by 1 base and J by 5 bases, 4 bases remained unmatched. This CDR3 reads CATSRGQGEVDTQYF. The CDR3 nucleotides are TGTGCCACCAGCAGAGGACAGGGGGAGGTAGATACGCAGTATTTT.

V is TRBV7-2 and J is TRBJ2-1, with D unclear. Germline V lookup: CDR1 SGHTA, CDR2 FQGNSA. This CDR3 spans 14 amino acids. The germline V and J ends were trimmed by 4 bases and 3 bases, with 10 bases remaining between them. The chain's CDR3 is CASSSQDLYNEQFF. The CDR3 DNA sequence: TGTGCCAGCAGCTCTCAGGACCTCTACAATGAGCAGTTCTTC. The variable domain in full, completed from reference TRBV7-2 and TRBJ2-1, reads GAGVSQSPSNKVTEKGKDVELRCDPISGHTALYWYRQSLGQGLEFLIYFQGNSAPDKSGLPSDRFSAERTGGSVSTLTIQRTQQEDSAVYLCASSSQDLYNEQFFGPGTRLTVL.

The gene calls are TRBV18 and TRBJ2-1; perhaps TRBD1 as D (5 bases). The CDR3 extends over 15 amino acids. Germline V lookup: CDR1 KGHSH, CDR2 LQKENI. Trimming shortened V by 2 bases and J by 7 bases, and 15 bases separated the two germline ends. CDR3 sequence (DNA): TGTGCCAGCTCACCAGGCGGACAAGGAGCGAATGAGCAGTTCTTC. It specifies CASSPGGQGANEQFF.

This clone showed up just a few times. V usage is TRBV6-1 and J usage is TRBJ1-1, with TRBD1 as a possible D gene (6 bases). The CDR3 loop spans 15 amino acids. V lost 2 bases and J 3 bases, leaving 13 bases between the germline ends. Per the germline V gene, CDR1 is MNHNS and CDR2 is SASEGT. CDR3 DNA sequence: TGTGCCAGCAGTGAACCGGGGGGCGCTTACACTGAAGCTTTCTTT. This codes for CASSEPGGAYTEAFF.

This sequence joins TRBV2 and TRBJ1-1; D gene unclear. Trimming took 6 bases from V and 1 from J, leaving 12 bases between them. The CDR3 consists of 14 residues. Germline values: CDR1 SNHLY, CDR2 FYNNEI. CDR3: CASRRAGPNTEAFF. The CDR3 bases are TGTGCCAGCAGACGAGCAGGCCCGAACACTGAAGCTTTCTTT.

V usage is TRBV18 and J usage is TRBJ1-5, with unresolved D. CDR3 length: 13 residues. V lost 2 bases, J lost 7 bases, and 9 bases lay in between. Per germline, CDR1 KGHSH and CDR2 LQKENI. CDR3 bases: TGTGCCAGCTCACCAACGGGAGGCCAGCCCCAGCATTTT. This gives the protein CASSPTGGQPQHF.

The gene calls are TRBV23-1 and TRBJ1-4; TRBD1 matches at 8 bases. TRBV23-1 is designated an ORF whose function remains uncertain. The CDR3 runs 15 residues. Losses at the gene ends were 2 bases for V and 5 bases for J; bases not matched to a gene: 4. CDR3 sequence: CASSQRTGFNEKLFF. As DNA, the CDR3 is TGCGCCAGCAGTCAAAGGACAGGGTTCAATGAAAAACTGTTTTTT.